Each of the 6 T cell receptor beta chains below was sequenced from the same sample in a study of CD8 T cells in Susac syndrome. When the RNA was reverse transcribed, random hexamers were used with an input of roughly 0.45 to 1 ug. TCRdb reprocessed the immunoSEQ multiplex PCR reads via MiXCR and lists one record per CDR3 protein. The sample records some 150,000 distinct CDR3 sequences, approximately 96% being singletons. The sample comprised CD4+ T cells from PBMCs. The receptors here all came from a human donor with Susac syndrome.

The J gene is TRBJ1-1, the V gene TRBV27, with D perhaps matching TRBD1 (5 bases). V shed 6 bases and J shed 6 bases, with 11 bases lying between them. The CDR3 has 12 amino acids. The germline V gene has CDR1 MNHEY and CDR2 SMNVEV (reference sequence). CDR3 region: CASRAGGAEAFF. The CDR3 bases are TGTGCCAGCAGAGCGGGGGGGGCTGAAGCTTTCTTT.

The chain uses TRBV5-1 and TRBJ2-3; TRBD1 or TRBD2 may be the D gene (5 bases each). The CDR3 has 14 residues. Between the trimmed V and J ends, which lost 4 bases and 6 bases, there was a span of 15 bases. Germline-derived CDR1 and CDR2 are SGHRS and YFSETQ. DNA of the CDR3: TGCGCCAGCAGCCCCGGGACGGCCTTGGATACGCAGTATTTT. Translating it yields CASSPGTALDTQYF.

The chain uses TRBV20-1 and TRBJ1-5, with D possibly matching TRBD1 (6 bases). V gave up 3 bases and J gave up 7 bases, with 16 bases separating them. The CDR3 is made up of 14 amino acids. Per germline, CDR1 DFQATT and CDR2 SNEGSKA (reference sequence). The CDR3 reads CSASVRGGEQPQHF. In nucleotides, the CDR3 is TGCAGTGCTAGTGTCAGGGGCGGTGAACAGCCCCAGCATTTT.

CDR3 in DNA: TGTGCCAGCAGTTTAGGTTCCACAGGGGCAGGGAATGAGCAGTTCTTC. It translates to CASSLGSTGAGNEQFF. This chain joins TRBV28 and TRBJ2-1; 7 nucleotides align to TRBD1. The CDR3 is made up of 16 amino acids. Germline V gene lookup returns CDR1 MDHEN and CDR2 SYDVKM. Germline trimming cut 2 bases from V and 7 bases from J; bases unmatched to any gene: 11.

CDR3 loop: CASSVGSAYEQYF. CDR3 nucleotide sequence: TGTGCCAGCAGCGTAGGGAGTGCCTACGAGCAGTACTTC. V is TRBV9 and J is TRBJ2-7, with D unclear. The CDR3 has 13 residues. Germline-derived CDR1 and CDR2 are SGDLS and YYNGEE. V was pared by 0 bases and J by 2 bases, with 6 bases between.

The CDR3 DNA reads TGCAGTGCCAATACGCTACCTAGCACAGATACGCAGTATTTT. Residues: CSANTLPSTDTQYF. V gene TRBV20-1 combines with J gene TRBJ2-3; D not resolved. V was clipped by 6 bases and J by 0 bases, with 13 bases between them. This CDR3 is 14 amino acids long. Germline V gene lookup returns CDR1 DFQATT and CDR2 SNEGSKA (reference sequence).